This T cell receptor (beta chain) was captured in a study of blood T cell repertoires in COVID-19 (dated by TCRdb to the early 2020s). About the investigation overall: Samples from collaborators originated in the United States, Italy and Spain and spanned both the acute and convalescent phases of COVID-19. The material from the prospective study consisted of cDNA or gDNA derived from T cells, B-cell-depleted T cells, or PBMCs. The samples were drawn from two sources: the first 160 participants of the ongoing ImmuneRACE study, and 1,254 subjects contributed by 6 global collaborators. A de-identified subject ID, COVID-19 status, age in years and sex were almost always included in the sample metadata. A freely available public database, intended as a resource for researchers studying the immune response to SARS-CoV-2, is where the repertoires were released. Where available, HLA class I and class II types were taken from metadata supplied by the sample provider and were not determined by assay-based typing. The dataset comprised deeply sampled blood TCRbeta repertoires from subjects exposed to, actively infected with, or recovered from COVID-19.

TCRbeta CDR3 regions were amplified from genomic DNA by means of the immunoSEQ Assay, a bias-controlled multiplex PCR. The study's own analysis went as follows. The number of nucleated cells in each sample was estimated by amplification of reference gene primers within the assay. To quantify the absolute abundance of each unique TCRbeta CDR3 rearrangement, sequence reads were collapsed and filtered. Productive Simpson clonality was computed per sample as the square root of Simpson's diversity index over productive rearrangements. TCRdb mirrors the immuneACCESS table, restricted to in-frame sequences. Some clones are absent from its copies; in checked studies, under half trace to an unresolved V gene, and the reason for the others is unknown. V, J and clone size are taken as reported in that table, and D and trimming were inferred from the DNA itself. This sample lists 150,000 to 200,000 clones; more than 80% were detected once. The leading ten clones occupy roughly 12% of the sample.

Concerning this clone: Which antigen it targets is not known. It has no much larger one-base neighbor in the sample; base qualities were not kept.

On the study overall, not on this receptor specifically: The amount of clinical and demographic metadata varied by source and participant and was provided uncurated.

From the germline V gene, CDR1 is MDHEN and CDR2 is SYDVKM. The germline ends are 8 bases apart after V is trimmed by 8 bases and J by 0 bases. Counted from cysteine to phenylalanine, this CDR3 has 14 amino acids. The only DNA kept is the CDR3, 42 bases in frame from the first base. Participants in the prospective study were aged about 18 to 95 years, lived in some 24 United States geographic areas, and enrolled through a virtual design. To assign participants to cohorts, the prospective study relied on clinical history that participants themselves reported in a screening survey and a study questionnaire. ImmuneRACE Cohort 3 recovered participants were defined by two consecutive negative NP/OP PCR tests, healthcare professional clearance, or symptom resolution. Each participant in the prospective study had whole blood, serum and a nasopharyngeal or oropharyngeal swab collected by mobile phlebotomists. Over a roughly 2-month period, participants in the prospective study had the option of providing additional blood draws and questionnaires. Before DNA extraction, prospective study blood samples were shipped either frozen or at room temperature.

The clonotype was recovered from a man in his fifties who had recovered from COVID-19. The rearrangement joined TRBV28 to TRBJ1-6, and TRBD1 may be the D gene, going by 5 matching bases. Sequenced material: PBMCs or T cells enriched from blood (not recorded which). CDR3 loop: CASRQSSYNSPLHF. At the DNA level, the sequence is TGTGCCAGCCGACAGAGCTCCTATAATTCACCCCTCCACTTT. With all but the CDR3 taken from the reference TRBV28 and TRBJ1-6 genes, the full variable domain is: DVKVTQSSRYLVKRTGEKVFLECVQDMDHENMFWYRQDPGLGLRLIYFSYDVKMKEKGDIPEGYSVSREKKERFSLILESASTNQTSMYLCASRQSSYNSPLHFGNGTRLTVT.